This entry features one T cell receptor beta chain sequence. This sample is drawn from a study of T cell changes during pregnancy in multiple sclerosis. Data came from immunoSEQ multiplex PCR; TCRdb stores just in-frame clones and leaves some out. The data hold about 80,000 clones, with approximately 90% observed a single time. The CDR3 is 14 residues long. J gave up 7 bases and V 6 bases, and 5 bases lay outside the gene matches. The germline V gene encodes CDR1 MNHNY and CDR2 SVGAGI (reference sequence). V usage is TRBV6-6 and J usage is TRBJ2-1; 11 bases are a match to TRBD1. The sample here was peripheral blood, taken before pregnancy. This TCR was recovered from a female donor with multiple sclerosis, enrolled in a pregnancy study. The CDR3: CASRPGTGGNEQFF. In nucleotides, the CDR3 is TGTGCCAGCAGACCCGGGACAGGGGGAAATGAGCAGTTCTTC.